This TCR beta chain was obtained from a study of T cell changes during pregnancy in multiple sclerosis. The trim removed 3 bases at V and 7 bases at J, leaving 5 bases unmatched. The CDR3 has 16 residues. Germline CDR1 reads KGHSH; CDR2 reads LQKENI. This table comes from immunoSEQ multiplex PCR, and its TCRdb copy is limited to in-frame clones, with some not included. Among about 83,000 clones listed, around 90% were seen once. This TCR derives from a female donor in good health, serving as a control in a pregnancy study. Some clones in this sample may be carry-over from other donors' samples. Sequences were derived from PBMCs, sampled in the first trimester of pregnancy. This chain uses TRBV18 with TRBJ2-1, with TRBD2 matching 14 bases. CDR3 DNA: TGTGCCAGCTCACCGGGACTAGCGGGAGCGGATAATGAGCAGTTCTTC. As protein: CASSPGLAGADNEQFF.